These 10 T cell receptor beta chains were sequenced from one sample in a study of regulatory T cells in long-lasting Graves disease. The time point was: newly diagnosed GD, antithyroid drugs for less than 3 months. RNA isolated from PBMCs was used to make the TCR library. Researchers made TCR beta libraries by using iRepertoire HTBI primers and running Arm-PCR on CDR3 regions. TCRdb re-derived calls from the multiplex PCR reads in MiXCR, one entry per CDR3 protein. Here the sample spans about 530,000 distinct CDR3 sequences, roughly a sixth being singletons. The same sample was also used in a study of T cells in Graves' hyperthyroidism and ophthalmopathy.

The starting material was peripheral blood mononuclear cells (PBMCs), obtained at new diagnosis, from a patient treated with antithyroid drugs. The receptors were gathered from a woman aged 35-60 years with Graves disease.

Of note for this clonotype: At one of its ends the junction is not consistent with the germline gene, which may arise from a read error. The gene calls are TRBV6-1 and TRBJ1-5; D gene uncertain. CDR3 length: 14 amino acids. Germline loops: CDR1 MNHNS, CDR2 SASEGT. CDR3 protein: CASSVEGRHQLQHF. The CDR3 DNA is TGTGCCAGCAGTGTGGAGGGAAGGCATCAGCTCCAGCATTTT.

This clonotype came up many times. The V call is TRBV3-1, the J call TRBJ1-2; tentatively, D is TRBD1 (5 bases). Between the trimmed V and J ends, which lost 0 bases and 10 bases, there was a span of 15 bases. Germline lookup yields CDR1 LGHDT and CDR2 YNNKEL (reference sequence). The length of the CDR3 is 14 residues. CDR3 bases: TGTGCCAGCAGCCAAGATGGGTCAGGGTGGGACTACACCTTC. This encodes CASSQDGSGWDYTF.

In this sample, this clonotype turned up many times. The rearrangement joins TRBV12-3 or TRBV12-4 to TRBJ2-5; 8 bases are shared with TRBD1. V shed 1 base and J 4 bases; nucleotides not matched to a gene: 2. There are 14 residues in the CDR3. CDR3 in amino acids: CASSLGTGRETQYF. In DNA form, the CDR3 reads TGTGCCAGCAGTTTAGGGACAGGGAGAGAGACCCAGTACTTC.

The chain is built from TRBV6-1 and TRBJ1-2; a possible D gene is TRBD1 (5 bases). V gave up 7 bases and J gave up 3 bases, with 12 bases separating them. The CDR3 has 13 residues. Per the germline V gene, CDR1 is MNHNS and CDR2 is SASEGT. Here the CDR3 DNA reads TGTGCCAGCAACCCGGGGGGAGACTATGGCTACACCTTC. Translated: CASNPGGDYGYTF.

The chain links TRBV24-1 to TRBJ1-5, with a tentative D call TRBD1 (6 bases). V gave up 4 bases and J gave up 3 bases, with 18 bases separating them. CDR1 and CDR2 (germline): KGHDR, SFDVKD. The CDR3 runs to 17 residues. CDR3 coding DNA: TGTGCCACCAGTGAATCAACCGAGGACAGCGACAATCAGCCCCAGCATTTT. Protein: CATSESTEDSDNQPQHF.

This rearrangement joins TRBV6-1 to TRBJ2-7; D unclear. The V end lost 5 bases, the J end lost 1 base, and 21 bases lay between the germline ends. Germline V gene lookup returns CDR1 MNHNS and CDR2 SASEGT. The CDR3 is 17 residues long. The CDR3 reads CASSLKDRPPLSYEQYF. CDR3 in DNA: TGTGCCAGCAGTCTAAAGGACCGACCACCACTTTCCTACGAGCAGTACTTC.

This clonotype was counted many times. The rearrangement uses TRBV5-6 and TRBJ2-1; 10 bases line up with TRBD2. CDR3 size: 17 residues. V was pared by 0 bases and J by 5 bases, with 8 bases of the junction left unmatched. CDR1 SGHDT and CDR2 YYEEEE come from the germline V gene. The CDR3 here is CASSLARERGGHNEQFF. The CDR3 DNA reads TGTGCCAGCAGCTTGGCTCGGGAGCGGGGGGGCCACAATGAGCAGTTCTTC.

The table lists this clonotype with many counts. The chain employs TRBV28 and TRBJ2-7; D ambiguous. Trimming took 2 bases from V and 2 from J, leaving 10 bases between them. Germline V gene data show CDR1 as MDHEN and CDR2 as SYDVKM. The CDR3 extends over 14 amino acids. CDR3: CASSLDDTAYEQYF. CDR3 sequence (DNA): TGTGCCAGCAGTTTAGATGACACAGCCTACGAGCAGTACTTC.

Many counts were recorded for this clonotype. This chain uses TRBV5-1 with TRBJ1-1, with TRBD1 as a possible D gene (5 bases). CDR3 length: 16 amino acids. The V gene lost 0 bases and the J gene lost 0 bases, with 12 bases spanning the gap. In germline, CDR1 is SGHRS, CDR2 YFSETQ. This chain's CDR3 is CASSLAGGGVNTEAFF. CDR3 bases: TGCGCCAGCAGCTTGGCCGGGGGAGGAGTGAACACTGAAGCTTTCTTT.

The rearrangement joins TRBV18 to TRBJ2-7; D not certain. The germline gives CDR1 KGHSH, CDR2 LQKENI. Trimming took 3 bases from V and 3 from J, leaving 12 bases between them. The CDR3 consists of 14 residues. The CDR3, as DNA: TGTGCCAGCTCACCTTCCGCGACAAACTACGAGCAGTACTTC. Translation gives CASSPSATNYEQYF.